This TCR beta chain appears in the sequencing data of a study of OX40 agonist ivuxolimab in advanced cancers. Study-level background: Patients were 82.7% male with ages roughly 20 to 80, mean about 60.

The germline gives CDR1 LNHDA, CDR2 SQIVND (reference sequence). This CDR3 has 12 residues. V lost 5 bases and J lost 5, with 10 bases in between. Method: immunoSEQ multiplex PCR; TCRdb's copy keeps in-frame clones and lacks some. The sample contains about 58,000 clones, 86% of which appear only once. In its sample, this clone was seen many times. Cycle 7 day 1, cycle 4 day 1, and baseline were the timepoints at which blood was sampled. Sample: CD4+ or CD8+ T cells sorted from blood, taken in a trial of the OX40 agonist ivuxolimab. The TCR sequence derives from an adult with an advanced solid tumor such as melanoma, head and neck, liver or kidney cancer. The gene calls are TRBV19 and TRBJ2-7; D possibly matches TRBD1 or TRBD2 (5 bases each). The CDR3 spells CASSWDGHEQYF. CDR3 coding DNA: TGTGCCAGTAGTTGGGACGGACACGAGCAGTACTTC.